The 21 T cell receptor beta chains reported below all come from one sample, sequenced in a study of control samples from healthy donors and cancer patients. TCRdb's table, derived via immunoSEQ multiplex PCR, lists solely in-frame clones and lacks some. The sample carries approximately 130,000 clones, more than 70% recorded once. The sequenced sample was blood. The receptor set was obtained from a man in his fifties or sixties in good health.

CDR3 sequence reads: CASRPPGYGSYEQYF. Here the CDR3 DNA reads TGTGCCAGCAGGCCCCCCGGGTATGGTTCCTACGAGCAGTACTTC. This rearrangement joins TRBV6-5 to TRBJ2-7, with unresolved D. Trimming removed 6 bases at V and 1 base at J, with 16 bases between. This CDR3 comprises 15 residues. Germline V CDR1 and CDR2: MNHEY, SVGAGI.

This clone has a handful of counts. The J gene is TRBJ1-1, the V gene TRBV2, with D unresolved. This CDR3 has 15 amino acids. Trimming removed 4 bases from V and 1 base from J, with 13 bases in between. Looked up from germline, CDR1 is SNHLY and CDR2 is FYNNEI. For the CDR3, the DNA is TGTGCCAGCAGTGTCTCCGGGGTTCGGAACACTGAAGCTTTCTTT. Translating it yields CASSVSGVRNTEAFF.

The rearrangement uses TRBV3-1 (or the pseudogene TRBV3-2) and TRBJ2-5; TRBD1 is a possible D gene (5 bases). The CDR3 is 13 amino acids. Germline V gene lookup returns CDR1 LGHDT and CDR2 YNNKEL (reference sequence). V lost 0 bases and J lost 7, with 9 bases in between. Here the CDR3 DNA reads TGTGCCAGCAGCCAAGATGTAGGGGCGACCCAGTACTTC. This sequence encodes CASSQDVGATQYF.

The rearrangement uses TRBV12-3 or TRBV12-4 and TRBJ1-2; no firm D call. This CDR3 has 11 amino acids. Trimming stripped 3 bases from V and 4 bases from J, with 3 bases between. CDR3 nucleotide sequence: TGTGCCAGCAGTTTTCGCTATGGCTACACCTTC. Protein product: CASSFRYGYTF.

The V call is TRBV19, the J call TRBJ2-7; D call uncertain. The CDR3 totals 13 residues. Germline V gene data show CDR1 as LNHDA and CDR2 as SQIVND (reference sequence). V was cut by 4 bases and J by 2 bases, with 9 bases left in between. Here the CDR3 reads CASSNRPTYEQYF. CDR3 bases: TGTGCCAGTAGTAACCGACCGACCTACGAGCAGTACTTC.

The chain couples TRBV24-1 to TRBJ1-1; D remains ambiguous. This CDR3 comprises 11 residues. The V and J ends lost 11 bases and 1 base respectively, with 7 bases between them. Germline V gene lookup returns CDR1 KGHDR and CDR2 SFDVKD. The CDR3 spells CAIRGNTEAFF. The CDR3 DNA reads TGTGCCATTCGGGGGAACACTGAAGCTTTCTTT.

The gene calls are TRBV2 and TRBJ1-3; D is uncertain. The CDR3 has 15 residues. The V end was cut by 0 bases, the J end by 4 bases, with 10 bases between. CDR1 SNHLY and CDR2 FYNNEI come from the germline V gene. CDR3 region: CASSEAGTVGNTIYF. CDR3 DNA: TGTGCCAGCAGTGAAGCCGGCACAGTCGGAAACACCATATATTTT.

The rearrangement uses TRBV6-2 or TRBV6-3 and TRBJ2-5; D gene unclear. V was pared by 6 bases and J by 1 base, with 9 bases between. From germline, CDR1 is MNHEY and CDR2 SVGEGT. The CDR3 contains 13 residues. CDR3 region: CASSQDTQETQYF. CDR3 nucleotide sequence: TGTGCCAGCAGCCAGGATACCCAAGAGACCCAGTACTTC.

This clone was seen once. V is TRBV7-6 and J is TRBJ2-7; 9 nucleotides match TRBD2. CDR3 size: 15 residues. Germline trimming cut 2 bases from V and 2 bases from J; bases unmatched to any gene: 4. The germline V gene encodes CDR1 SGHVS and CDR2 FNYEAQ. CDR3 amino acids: CASSLLAGTPYEQYF. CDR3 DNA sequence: TGTGCCAGCAGCTTACTAGCGGGGACCCCCTACGAGCAGTACTTC.

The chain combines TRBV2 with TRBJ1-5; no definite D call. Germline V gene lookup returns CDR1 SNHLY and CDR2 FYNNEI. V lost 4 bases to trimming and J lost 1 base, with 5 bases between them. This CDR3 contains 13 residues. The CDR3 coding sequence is TGTGCCAGCAGTGGAGAGAGCAATCAGCCCCAGCATTTT. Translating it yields CASSGESNQPQHF. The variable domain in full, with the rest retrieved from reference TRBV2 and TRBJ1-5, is EPEVTQTPSHQVTQMGQEVILRCVPISNHLYFYWYRQILGQKVEFLVSFYNNEISEKSEIFDDQFSVERPDGSNFTLKIRSTKLEDSAMYFCASSGESNQPQHFGDGTRLSIL.

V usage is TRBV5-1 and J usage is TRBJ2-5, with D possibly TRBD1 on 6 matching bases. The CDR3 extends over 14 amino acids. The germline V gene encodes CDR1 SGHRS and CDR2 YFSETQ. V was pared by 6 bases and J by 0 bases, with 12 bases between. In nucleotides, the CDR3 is TGCGCCAGCAATGGGGGCGAGTACCAAGAGACCCAGTACTTC. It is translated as CASNGGEYQETQYF.

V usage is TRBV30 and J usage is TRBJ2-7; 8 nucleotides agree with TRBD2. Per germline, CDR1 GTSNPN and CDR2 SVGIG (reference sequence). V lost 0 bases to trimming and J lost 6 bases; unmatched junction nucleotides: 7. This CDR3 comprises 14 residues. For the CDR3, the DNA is TGTGCCTGGAGTGTACGGGGGGGCCACTTCGAGCAGTACTTC. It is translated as CAWSVRGGHFEQYF.

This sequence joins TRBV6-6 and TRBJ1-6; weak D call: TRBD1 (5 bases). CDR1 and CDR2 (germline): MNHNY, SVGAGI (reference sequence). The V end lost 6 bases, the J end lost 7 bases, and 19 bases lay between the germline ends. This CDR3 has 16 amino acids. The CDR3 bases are TGTGCCAGCAGCATCAGCGGGGGTGGGGGAAATTCACCCCTCCACTTT. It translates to CASSISGGGGNSPLHF.

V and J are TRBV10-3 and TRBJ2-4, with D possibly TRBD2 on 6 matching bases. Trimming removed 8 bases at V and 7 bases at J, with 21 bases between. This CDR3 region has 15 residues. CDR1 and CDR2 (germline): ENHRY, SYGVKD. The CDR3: CAIGGSGNEANIQYF. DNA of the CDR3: TGTGCCATCGGAGGGAGCGGCAATGAGGCGAACATTCAGTACTTC.

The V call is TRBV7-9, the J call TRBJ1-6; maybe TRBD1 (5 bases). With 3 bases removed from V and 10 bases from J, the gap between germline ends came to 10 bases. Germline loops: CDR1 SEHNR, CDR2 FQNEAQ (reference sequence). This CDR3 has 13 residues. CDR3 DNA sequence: TGTGCCAGCAGCTTCGGCAGGGAATCACCCCTCCACTTT. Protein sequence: CASSFGRESPLHF.

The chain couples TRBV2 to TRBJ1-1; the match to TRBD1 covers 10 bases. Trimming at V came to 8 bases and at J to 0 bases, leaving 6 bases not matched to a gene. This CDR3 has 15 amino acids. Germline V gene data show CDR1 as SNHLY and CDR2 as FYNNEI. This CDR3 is CASCRDRGMNTEAFF. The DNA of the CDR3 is TGTGCCAGCTGCCGGGACAGGGGAATGAACACTGAAGCTTTCTTT.

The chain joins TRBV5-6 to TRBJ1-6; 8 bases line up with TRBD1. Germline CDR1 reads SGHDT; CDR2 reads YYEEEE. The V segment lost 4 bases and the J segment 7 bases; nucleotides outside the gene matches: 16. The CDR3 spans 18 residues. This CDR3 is CASSPPRTGPVWNSPLHF. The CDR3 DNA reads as TGTGCCAGCAGCCCCCCAAGGACAGGGCCGGTATGGAATTCACCCCTCCACTTT.

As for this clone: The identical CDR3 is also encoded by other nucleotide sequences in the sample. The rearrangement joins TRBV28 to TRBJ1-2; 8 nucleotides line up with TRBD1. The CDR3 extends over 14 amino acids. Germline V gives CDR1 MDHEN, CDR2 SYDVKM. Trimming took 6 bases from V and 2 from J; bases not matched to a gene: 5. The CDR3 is CASSRTGTNYGYTF. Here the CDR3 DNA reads TGTGCCAGCAGCAGGACAGGGACAAACTATGGCTACACCTTC.

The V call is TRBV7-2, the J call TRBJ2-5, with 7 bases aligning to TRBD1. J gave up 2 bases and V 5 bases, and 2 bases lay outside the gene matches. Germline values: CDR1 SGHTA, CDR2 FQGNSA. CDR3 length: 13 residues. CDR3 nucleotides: TGTGCCAGCAGCCTGGACAGGCAAGAGACCCAGTACTTC. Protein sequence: CASSLDRQETQYF. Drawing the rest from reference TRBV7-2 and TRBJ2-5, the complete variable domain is GAGVSQSPSNKVTEKGKDVELRCDPISGHTALYWYRQSLGQGLEFLIYFQGNSAPDKSGLPSDRFSAERTGGSVSTLTIQRTQQEDSAVYLCASSLDRQETQYFGPGTRLLVL.

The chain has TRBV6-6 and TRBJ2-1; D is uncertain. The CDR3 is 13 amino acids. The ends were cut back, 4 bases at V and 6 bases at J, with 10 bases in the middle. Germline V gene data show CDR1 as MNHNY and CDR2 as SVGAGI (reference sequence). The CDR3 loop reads CASSSGYSNEQFF. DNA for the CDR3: TGTGCCAGCAGTTCCGGGTACTCCAATGAGCAGTTCTTC.

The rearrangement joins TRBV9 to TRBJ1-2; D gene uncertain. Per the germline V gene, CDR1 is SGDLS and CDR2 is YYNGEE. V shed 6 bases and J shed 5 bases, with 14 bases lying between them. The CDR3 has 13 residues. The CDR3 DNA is TGTGCCAGCACCCGGGAGGGCGGATATGGCTACACCTTC. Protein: CASTREGGYGYTF.